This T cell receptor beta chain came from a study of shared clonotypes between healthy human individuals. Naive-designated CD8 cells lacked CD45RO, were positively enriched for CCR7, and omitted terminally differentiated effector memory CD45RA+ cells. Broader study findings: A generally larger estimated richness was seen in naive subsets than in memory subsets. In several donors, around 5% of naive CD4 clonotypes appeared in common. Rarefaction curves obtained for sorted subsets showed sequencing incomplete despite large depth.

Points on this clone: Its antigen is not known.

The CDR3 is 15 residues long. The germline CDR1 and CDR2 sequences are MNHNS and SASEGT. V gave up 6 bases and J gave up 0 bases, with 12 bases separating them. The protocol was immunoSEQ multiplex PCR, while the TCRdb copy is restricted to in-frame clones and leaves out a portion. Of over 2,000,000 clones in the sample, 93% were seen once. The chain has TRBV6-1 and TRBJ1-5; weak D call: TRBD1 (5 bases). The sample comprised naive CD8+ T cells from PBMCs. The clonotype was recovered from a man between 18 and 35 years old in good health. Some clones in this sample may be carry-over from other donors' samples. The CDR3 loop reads CASRTATYSNQPQHF. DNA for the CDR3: TGTGCCAGCAGGACAGCCACTTATAGCAATCAGCCCCAGCATTTT.